These 22 T cell receptor beta chains were sequenced from one sample in a study of cytomegalovirus exposure and HLA in healthy donors. It was with 60 Vbeta and 13 Jbeta primers that the PCR ran. Sequencing was performed with immunoSEQ multiplex PCR; in TCRdb, only in-frame clones are kept and a portion is missing. The listing contains 200,000 or so clones. Sequencing was done on a sample of PBMCs. The receptors come from a girl aged 2-10 years in good health and CMV-seropositive.

This chain links TRBV4-1 with TRBJ2-1, with 14 bases aligning to TRBD2. The V segment lost 1 base and the J segment 7 bases; nucleotides outside the gene matches: 3. This CDR3 has 16 residues. From germline, CDR1 is MGHRA and CDR2 YSYEKL. In DNA, the CDR3 is TGCGCCAGCAGCCAAGTAGGGACTAGCGGGAGAAATGAGCAGTTCTTC. Amino acid sequence: CASSQVGTSGRNEQFF.

This chain joins TRBV9 and TRBJ1-1, with D possibly matching TRBD1 (5 bases). This CDR3 has 12 amino acids. CDR1 is SGDLS and CDR2 is YYNGEE in the germline V gene. With 7 bases removed from V and 3 bases from J, the gap between germline ends came to 10 bases. The CDR3 sequence: CASSLGDTEAFF. The CDR3 DNA reads as TGTGCCAGCTCCCTAGGGGACACTGAAGCTTTCTTT.

J is TRBJ2-1 and V is TRBV28; 8 nucleotides match TRBD2. The germline CDR1 and CDR2 sequences are MDHEN and SYDVKM. V shed 8 bases, J shed 4 bases, and the junction held 16 bases outside the gene matches. The CDR3 loop spans 17 amino acids. CDR3 amino acids: CASPPPPTSGDYNEQFF. The CDR3, as DNA: TGTGCCAGCCCTCCTCCACCAACTAGCGGAGATTACAATGAGCAGTTCTTC.

V gene TRBV27 combines with J gene TRBJ2-1, with TRBD2 as a possible D gene (5 bases). The V gene lost 2 bases and the J gene lost 9 bases, with 14 bases spanning the gap. Germline CDR1 reads MNHEY; CDR2 reads SMNVEV (reference sequence). This CDR3 contains 14 residues. Written as DNA, the CDR3 is TGTGCCAGCAGTTTAGAGAGCCGGGGTGGTGAGCAGTTCTTC. This encodes CASSLESRGGEQFF.

The V gene is TRBV19, the J gene TRBJ2-3; 13 bases are shared with TRBD2. After removal of 5 bases from V and 3 bases from J, the junction contained 8 bases not matched to a gene. This CDR3 spans 17 amino acids. In germline, CDR1 is LNHDA, CDR2 SQIVND (reference sequence). The CDR3 loop reads CASSAQLAGGWTDTQYF. CDR3 coding DNA: TGTGCCAGTAGTGCTCAACTAGCGGGAGGGTGGACAGATACGCAGTATTTT.

The chain's CDR3 is CASSEPLLDTQYF. Written as DNA, the CDR3 is TGCGCCAGCAGTGAGCCTCTACTTGATACGCAGTATTTT. The V and J genes are TRBV10-2 and TRBJ2-3; D is unresolved. The length of the CDR3 is 13 residues. Trimming removed 2 bases at V and 6 bases at J, with 9 bases between. Germline V gives CDR1 WSHSY, CDR2 SAAADI.

This rearrangement joins TRBV10-3 to TRBJ2-5; 13 bases line up with TRBD2. V dropped 3 bases and J dropped 5; count of bases not matched to a gene: 3. Germline lookup yields CDR1 ENHRY and CDR2 SYGVKD. The CDR3 is made up of 15 amino acids. Here the CDR3 DNA reads TGTGCCATCAGTGATGGGACTAGCGGGACTGAGACCCAGTACTTC. Translating gives CAISDGTSGTETQYF.

As regards this clone: A read error may produce the germline difference seen at one junction end. This sequence joins TRBV28 and TRBJ2-7; the match to TRBD1 covers 7 bases. The CDR3 runs to 17 residues. The germline V gene has CDR1 MDHEN and CDR2 SYDVKM. CDR3 nucleotide sequence: TGTGCCACCAGTACTCTCCTGGGTCCGGGACAGCTCAAGGGGCAGTACTTC. Translated: CATSTLLGPGQLKGQYF.

V gene TRBV28 combines with J gene TRBJ2-1; a possible D gene is TRBD2 (5 bases). V lost 2 bases and J lost 5, with 7 bases in between. CDR3 length equals 13 residues. The germline CDR1 and CDR2 sequences are MDHEN and SYDVKM. The CDR3 here is CASSLPTNNEQFF. CDR3 sequence (DNA): TGTGCCAGCAGTTTACCGACTAACAATGAGCAGTTCTTC.

V is TRBV28 and J is TRBJ2-2; TRBD2 matches 7 bases. The CDR3 runs to 16 residues. V gave up 5 bases and J gave up 0 bases; unmatched junction bases: 6. Germline V gene data show CDR1 as MDHEN and CDR2 as SYDVKM. CDR3 sequence: CASSPPGLPNTGELFF. CDR3 DNA: TGTGCCAGCAGTCCCCCGGGACTACCGAACACCGGGGAGCTGTTTTTT.

The rearrangement joins TRBV2 to TRBJ2-7; 10 positions match TRBD2. The CDR3 totals 14 residues. Losses at the gene ends were 8 bases for V and 2 bases for J; bases not matched to a gene: 6. The germline V gene has CDR1 SNHLY and CDR2 FYNNEI. CDR3 DNA sequence: TGTGCCAGCGAGATAGCGGGAGGCCCCTACGAGCAGTACTTC. Translated, it gives CASEIAGGPYEQYF.

This chain links TRBV5-8 with TRBJ1-1; 7 bases are shared with TRBD1. The CDR3 sequence is 15 residues long. After removal of 3 bases from V and 2 bases from J, the junction contained 7 bases not matched to a gene. Germline lookup yields CDR1 SGHTS and CDR2 YDEGEE. CDR3 DNA sequence: TGTGCCAGCAGCTCCGGGACAGTAAGAAACACTGAAGCTTTCTTT. Its protein product is CASSSGTVRNTEAFF.

The chain combines TRBV2 with TRBJ2-7, with 7 nucleotides matching TRBD1. The CDR3 contains 14 residues. Losses at the gene ends were 7 bases for V and 1 base for J; bases not matched to a gene: 7. Germline V lookup: CDR1 SNHLY, CDR2 FYNNEI. CDR3 bases: TGTGCCAGCATGCCCCGGGACAGTTCCTACGAGCAGTACTTC. It yields the protein CASMPRDSSYEQYF.

The chain has TRBV7-6 and TRBJ2-7, with 15 nucleotides matching TRBD2. The CDR3 is 18 residues long. CDR1 is SGHVS, CDR2 FNYEAQ, per germline. J gave up 0 bases and V 5 bases, and 8 bases lay outside the gene matches. The CDR3 is CASSAGLAGGFSSYEQYF. The CDR3, as DNA: TGTGCCAGCAGCGCGGGACTAGCGGGAGGCTTCAGCTCCTACGAGCAGTACTTC. Together with reference TRBV7-6 and TRBJ2-7, the CDR3 gives the full variable domain: GAGVSQSPRYKVTKRGQDVALRCDPISGHVSLYWYRQALGQGPEFLTYFNYEAQQDKSGLPNDRFSAERPEGSISTLTIQRTEQRDSAMYRCASSAGLAGGFSSYEQYFGPGTRLTVT.

This sequence joins TRBV29-1 and TRBJ2-1, with TRBD2 as a possible D gene (5 bases). Per germline, CDR1 SQVTM and CDR2 ANQGSEA. The CDR3 consists of 14 residues. Deletions cut 5 bases from V and 8 bases from J, with 19 bases between. The CDR3 DNA reads TGCAGCGTTTCAAACGGTCGGGGTAGATATGAGCAGTTCTTC. This gives the protein CSVSNGRGRYEQFF.

V usage is TRBV28 and J usage is TRBJ2-7; D is uncertain. V was trimmed by 2 bases and J by 2 bases, leaving 19 bases between them. The CDR3 has 17 residues. CDR1 is MDHEN and CDR2 is SYDVKM in the germline V gene. The CDR3 nucleotides read TGTGCCAGCAGTTTAGCCCTCTCGGGTCTACACCCCTACGAGCAGTACTTC. It translates to CASSLALSGLHPYEQYF.

The rearrangement links TRBV7-2 to TRBJ2-7; 8 nucleotides line up with TRBD2. The CDR3 is made up of 15 amino acids. Germline CDR1 reads SGHTA; CDR2 reads FQGNSA. V lost 5 bases to trimming and J lost 3 bases; unmatched junction nucleotides: 9. The CDR3 DNA is TGTGCCAGCAGCCCGAGTAGCGGGGCGGACTACGAGCAGTACTTC. Its protein is CASSPSSGADYEQYF. The full variable domain, with the rest looked up from reference TRBV7-2 and TRBJ2-7, is GAGVSQSPSNKVTEKGKDVELRCDPISGHTALYWYRQSLGQGLEFLIYFQGNSAPDKSGLPSDRFSAERTGGSVSTLTIQRTQQEDSAVYLCASSPSSGADYEQYFGPGTRLTVT.

V gene TRBV30 combines with J gene TRBJ1-2, with 8 bases identical to TRBD1. V lost 0 bases to trimming and J lost 8 bases; unmatched junction nucleotides: 8. The length of the CDR3 is 14 residues. Germline CDR1 and CDR2: GTSNPN and SVGIG (reference sequence). The CDR3 here is CAWSVTGGMRGYTF. The CDR3 bases are TGTGCCTGGAGTGTTACAGGGGGTATGAGGGGCTACACCTTC.

The rearrangement uses TRBV18 and TRBJ1-5; 7 positions match TRBD1. V dropped 3 bases and J dropped 9; count of bases not matched to a gene: 14. CDR3 length: 16 residues. Germline V CDR1 and CDR2: KGHSH, LQKENI. CDR3 residues: CASSPYNTGDIRPQHF. The CDR3 bases are TGTGCCAGCTCACCTTATAATACAGGGGATATTCGGCCCCAGCATTTT.

This chain links TRBV6-1 with TRBJ2-2, with TRBD2 matching over 7 bases. The germline V gene has CDR1 MNHNS and CDR2 SASEGT. Losses at the gene ends were 2 bases for V and 4 bases for J; bases not matched to a gene: 4. The CDR3 runs 15 residues. The CDR3 DNA sequence: TGTGCCAGCAGTGAATTTTGGGGGGGCACCGGGGAGCTGTTTTTT. This gives the protein CASSEFWGGTGELFF.

The rearrangement joins TRBV5-1 to TRBJ2-7, with 13 bases matching TRBD2. Germline V gene lookup returns CDR1 SGHRS and CDR2 YFSETQ. This CDR3 is built from 16 residues. V lost 3 bases, J lost 8 bases, and 11 bases stayed unmatched. CDR3 in amino acids: CASSSGGGLAGDQQYF. The CDR3 coding sequence is TGCGCCAGCAGCTCCGGGGGAGGACTAGCGGGAGACCAGCAGTACTTC.

The rearrangement links TRBV6-5 to TRBJ1-3; D is ambiguous. CDR1 is MNHEY, CDR2 SVGAGI, per germline. This CDR3 region has 12 residues. The germline V and J ends were trimmed by 8 bases and 3 bases, with 8 bases remaining between them. CDR3 DNA: TGTGCCAGCGCTACTGATGGAAACACCATATATTTT. Translated: CASATDGNTIYF.